This entry lists 9 T cell receptor beta chains sequenced from one sample in a study of neurological immune-mediated disorders. TCRdb itself ran the 5' RACE reads through MiXCR, one entry per CDR3 protein. Among 70,000 or so distinct CDR3 sequences listed, roughly 5.5% were seen once. Sequencing was performed on PBMCs. The receptors shown here come from a woman between 25 and 40 years old with multiple sclerosis.

This clonotype was counted between two and nine times. The CDR3 DNA reads TGTGCCAGCAGCTTAGCTGCACCTAACTATGGCTACACCTTC. Encoded protein: CASSLAAPNYGYTF. This chain joins TRBV7-2 and TRBJ1-2; D is ambiguous. CDR1 is SGHTA and CDR2 is FQGNSA in the germline V gene. The CDR3 loop spans 14 amino acids. Trimming cost V 0 bases and J 0 bases, with 5 bases left between them.

This clonotype occurred a few times. The chain couples TRBV4-2 to TRBJ2-2; TRBD2 agrees at 12 bases. The CDR3 has 17 amino acids. The V and J ends lost 1 base and 5 bases, in that order; junction bases with no gene match: 5. Germline CDR1 reads LGHNA; CDR2 reads YNFKEQ. For the CDR3, the DNA is TGTGCCAGCAGCCAAGGGACTAGCGGGGTCTCGACCGGGGAGCTGTTTTTT. Encoded protein: CASSQGTSGVSTGELFF.

This chain joins TRBV5-1 and TRBJ2-3; 7 bases match TRBD2. V gave up 4 bases and J gave up 2 bases; unmatched junction bases: 4. There are 14 residues in the CDR3. The germline V gene encodes CDR1 SGHRS and CDR2 YFSETQ. For the CDR3, the DNA is TGCGCCAGCAGCCCAGCGGGGATCACAGATACGCAGTATTTT. This sequence encodes CASSPAGITDTQYF.

This clonotype was seen ten or more times. The chain joins TRBV5-1 to TRBJ1-1; D gene ambiguous. This CDR3 comprises 14 residues. V dropped 0 bases and J dropped 2 bases, with 8 bases sitting between them. Germline CDR1 SGHRS, CDR2 YFSETQ. CDR3 region: CASSLEGLNTEAFF. In nucleotides, the CDR3 is TGCGCCAGCAGCTTGGAAGGTCTTAACACTGAAGCTTTCTTT.

In its sample, this clonotype was seen many times. The V gene is TRBV29-1, the J gene TRBJ1-1; tentatively, D is TRBD1 (6 bases). The length of the CDR3 is 12 residues. Trimming cost V 4 bases and J 7 bases, with 13 bases left between them. Per the germline V gene, CDR1 is SQVTM and CDR2 is ANQGSEA. CDR3 sequence: CSVGGIRGEAFF. CDR3 sequence (DNA): TGCAGCGTTGGGGGAATCAGGGGTGAAGCTTTCTTT.

Comments on this clonotype: An end of the junction differs from the germline gene, which may be a read error. The rearrangement joins TRBV5-1 to TRBJ2-3, with TRBD2 matching over 12 bases. The CDR3 covers 16 residues. Germline V gene lookup returns CDR1 SGHRS and CDR2 YFSETQ. CDR3 nucleotides: TGCACCAGCAGCTTGTCTAGCGGGGGGGGTACAGATACGCAGTATTTT. Translating gives CTSSLSSGGGTDTQYF.

This clonotype came up many times. V usage is TRBV7-2 and J usage is TRBJ2-1, with a tentative D call TRBD2 (5 bases). V lost 2 bases to trimming and J lost 3 bases, with 11 bases between them. In germline, CDR1 is SGHTA, CDR2 FQGNSA. The CDR3 has 15 residues. The CDR3 DNA sequence: TGTGCCAGCAGCTTATTCTCGGGGATCTACAATGAGCAGTTCTTC. Its protein product is CASSLFSGIYNEQFF.

This clonotype has more than one count but fewer than ten. CDR3 loop: CASSLDRNEQFF. Here the CDR3 DNA reads TGTGCCAGTAGTCTGGACCGAAATGAGCAGTTCTTC. V is TRBV5-6 and J is TRBJ2-1; D not resolved. Germline CDR1 reads SGHDT; CDR2 reads YYEEEE. V lost 8 bases to trimming and J lost 7 bases, with 13 bases between them. This CDR3 contains 12 residues. Full variable domain (missing parts from reference TRBV5-6 and TRBJ2-1): DAGVTQSPTHLIKTRGQQVTLRCSPKSGHDTVSWYQQALGQGPQFIFQYYEEEERQRGNFPDRFSGHQFPNYSSELNVNALLLGDSALYLCASSLDRNEQFFGPGTRLTVL.

This clonotype was found many times. The chain uses TRBV7-3 and TRBJ1-1; a weak D match, TRBD1 (5 bases). The CDR3 is 13 residues long. Germline lookup yields CDR1 SGHTA and CDR2 FQGTGA. V was clipped by 3 bases and J by 4 bases, with 9 bases between them. CDR3: CASSFGGATEAFF. CDR3 coding DNA: TGTGCCAGCAGCTTCGGTGGGGCCACTGAAGCTTTCTTT.